The 31 T cell receptor beta chains reported below all come from one sample, sequenced in a study of neurological immune-mediated disorders (dated by TCRdb to about 2019). The label giving this sample's time point can be read as: technical triplicate 1. The library was built by means of 5' RACE. TCRdb shows the sequencer as Illumina HiSeq 2500. In TCRdb, the public reads were trimmed at Q25 with fastp and aligned with MiXCR, with productive beta chains retained. When rows share a CDR3 protein, they turn into one entry using the most common DNA and genes. The sample has roughly 41,000 distinct CDR3 sequences on record, 11% of them singletons. Of the sample, around 3.9% falls within the top ten clones. Sequencing used PBMCs. These receptors all come from a man in his sixties with HTLV-1-associated myelopathy (HAM/TSP).

This clonotype appeared many times. The rearrangement joins TRBV6-5 to TRBJ2-2; tentatively, D is TRBD2 (6 bases). Trimming removed 2 bases from V and 5 bases from J, with 9 bases in between. CDR1 and CDR2 from the germline V gene are MNHEY and SVGAGI. The CDR3 has 14 residues. The CDR3 DNA is TGTGCCAGCAGTTACGGGCTAGCGACCGGGGAGCTGTTTTTT. Its protein product is CASSYGLATGELFF.

This clonotype was picked up many times. J is TRBJ2-3 and V is TRBV6-1; TRBD2 is a possible D gene (6 bases). The CDR3 extends over 14 amino acids. The germline V gene encodes CDR1 MNHNS and CDR2 SASEGT. V was shortened by 11 bases and J by 4 bases, with 19 bases between the two germline ends. The CDR3 loop is CAARREFSADTQYF. The CDR3 region has the DNA TGTGCCGCCCGGAGGGAGTTCAGTGCAGATACGCAGTATTTT.

This clonotype was found many times. V is TRBV20-1 and J is TRBJ2-2; D call uncertain. V lost 1 base and J lost 1, with 4 bases in between. CDR1 and CDR2 from the germline V gene are DFQATT and SNEGSKA (reference sequence). The CDR3 has 13 residues. The CDR3 sequence is CSARGQNTGELFF. In nucleotides, the CDR3 is TGCAGTGCTAGAGGCCAGAACACCGGGGAGCTGTTTTTT.

This clonotype was counted many times. V and J are TRBV28 and TRBJ1-2; D not resolved. This CDR3 comprises 13 residues. Trimming shortened V by 5 bases and J by 0 bases, and 7 bases separated the two germline ends. Germline assignment: CDR1 MDHEN and CDR2 SYDVKM. CDR3 sequence reads: CASSLAPNYGYTF. In DNA, the CDR3 is TGTGCCAGCAGTCTAGCCCCTAACTATGGCTACACCTTC.

This clonotype has a count of ten or more. The V gene is TRBV7-3, the J gene TRBJ2-3, with TRBD2 as a possible D gene (6 bases). Germline V gene lookup returns CDR1 SGHTA and CDR2 FQGTGA. Trimming shortened V by 3 bases and J by 1 base, and 8 bases separated the two germline ends. The CDR3 covers 14 residues. DNA for the CDR3: TGTGCCAGCAGCTTCACGGGGGGCACAGATACGCAGTATTTT. It encodes CASSFTGGTDTQYF.

The sample holds many counts of this clonotype. The rearrangement joins TRBV3-1 to TRBJ2-2; no reliable D call. Germline assignment: CDR1 LGHDT and CDR2 YNNKEL (reference sequence). CDR3 size: 21 residues. The V end was cut by 0 bases, the J end by 3 bases, with 26 bases between. In DNA form, the CDR3 reads TGTGCCAGCAGCCAAGATCTAGATAAGCCTCCCCAGATCTGGGACACCGGGGAGCTGTTTTTT. Its protein product is CASSQDLDKPPQIWDTGELFF.

This clonotype was counted at least ten times. V and J are TRBV5-1 and TRBJ2-1; a weak D match, TRBD1 (6 bases). The CDR3 totals 14 residues. Trimming pared 4 bases from V and 7 bases from J, leaving 15 bases between. Germline V lookup: CDR1 SGHRS, CDR2 YFSETQ. For the CDR3, the DNA is TGCGCCAGCAGCGTGGGGGCGGGTAGGAATGAGCAGTTCTTC. Residues: CASSVGAGRNEQFF. Complete variable domain (other parts from reference TRBV5-1 and TRBJ2-1): KAGVTQTPRYLIKTRGQQVTLSCSPISGHRSVSWYQQTPGQGLQFLFEYFSETQRNKGNFPGRFSGRQFSNSRSEMNVSTLELGDSALYLCASSVGAGRNEQFFGPGTRLTVL.

This clonotype was counted at least ten times. V usage is TRBV6-5 and J usage is TRBJ2-1, with D unresolved. The CDR3 is 14 amino acids. Germline-derived CDR1 and CDR2 are MNHEY and SVGAGI. Trimming took 4 bases from V and 10 from J, leaving 17 bases between them. The DNA of the CDR3 is TGTGCCAGCAGTTCACTCCCCTACGGTGGGGAGCAGTTCTTC. Translated: CASSSLPYGGEQFF.

At least ten counts were recorded for this clonotype. This sequence joins TRBV5-1 and TRBJ2-2, with 9 positions matching TRBD2. The CDR3 has 15 residues. Per the germline V gene, CDR1 is SGHRS and CDR2 is YFSETQ. Trimming cost V 3 bases and J 4 bases; bases outside gene matches: 4. The CDR3 region has the DNA TGCGCCAGCAGCTCCATAGCGGGAGTCACCGGGGAGCTGTTTTTT. The encoded protein is CASSSIAGVTGELFF.

Comment on this clonotype: Relative to the germline gene, one junction end is altered; a read error may explain this. The rearrangement links TRBV24-1 to TRBJ2-1, with 10 bases that match TRBD1. Germline CDR1 and CDR2: KGHDR and SFDVKD. The CDR3 extends over 16 amino acids. For the CDR3, the DNA is TGTGTCACCAGTGAATCCCTGGGACAGGGGAACAATGAGCAGTTCTTC. It translates to CVTSESLGQGNNEQFF.

Ten or more counts support this clonotype. The V gene is TRBV20-1, the J gene TRBJ2-1, with 8 bases identical to TRBD2. The CDR3 runs to 14 residues. With 1 base clipped from V and 6 bases from J, the junction kept 5 bases outside the gene matches. Germline loops: CDR1 DFQATT, CDR2 SNEGSKA (reference sequence). CDR3 loop: CSARAGGPSNEQFF. The CDR3 DNA is TGCAGTGCTAGAGCGGGAGGGCCTAGCAATGAGCAGTTCTTC.

The table lists this clonotype with a few counts. The V gene is TRBV20-1, the J gene TRBJ2-6; 10 bases agree with TRBD2. This CDR3 region has 19 residues. J lost 0 bases, V lost 3 bases, and 11 bases had no gene match. The germline gives CDR1 DFQATT, CDR2 SNEGSKA (reference sequence). CDR3 residues: CSASNASGGSNSGANVLTF. CDR3 nucleotide sequence: TGCAGTGCTAGTAACGCTAGCGGGGGCTCCAACTCTGGGGCCAACGTCCTGACTTTC.

The genes are TRBV27 and TRBJ2-1, with TRBD1 identical over 8 bases. The CDR3 loop spans 15 amino acids. Per germline, CDR1 MNHEY and CDR2 SMNVEV (reference sequence). The ends lost 9 bases at V and 3 bases at J; junction bases unmatched: 10. The CDR3 DNA reads as TGTGCCAGTTTATCCCGGACAGGGAACTACAATGAGCAGTTCTTC. This codes for CASLSRTGNYNEQFF.

This clonotype was found many times. The chain combines TRBV27 with TRBJ1-4; 7 positions agree with TRBD1. Looked up from germline, CDR1 is MNHEY and CDR2 is SMNVEV (reference sequence). The CDR3 consists of 13 residues. V dropped 10 bases and J dropped 4; count of bases not matched to a gene: 6. This chain's CDR3 is CATADRFNEKLFF. The CDR3 bases are TGTGCCACCGCGGACAGGTTTAATGAAAAACTGTTTTTT.

At least ten counts were recorded for this clonotype. This rearrangement joins TRBV7-9 to TRBJ1-5, with D hard to call. Trimming took off 1 base at V and 4 bases at J, with 8 bases between the two ends. From germline, CDR1 is SEHNR and CDR2 FQNEAQ (reference sequence). The CDR3 consists of 14 residues. This CDR3 is CASSLGSGNQPQHF. In DNA, the CDR3 is TGTGCCAGCAGCTTAGGTTCGGGGAATCAGCCCCAGCATTTT.

The chain employs TRBV5-1 and TRBJ1-6, with D possibly TRBD1 on 5 matching bases. V dropped 4 bases and J dropped 8 bases, with 16 bases sitting between them. Germline CDR1 and CDR2: SGHRS and YFSETQ. This CDR3 spans 15 amino acids. CDR3 protein: CASSQARDFDSPLHF. In DNA, the CDR3 is TGCGCCAGCAGCCAGGCCCGGGACTTCGATTCACCCCTCCACTTT. Looking up the rest from reference TRBV5-1 and TRBJ1-6 gives the full variable domain: KAGVTQTPRYLIKTRGQQVTLSCSPISGHRSVSWYQQTPGQGLQFLFEYFSETQRNKGNFPGRFSGRQFSNSRSEMNVSTLELGDSALYLCASSQARDFDSPLHFGNGTRLTVT.

This clonotype was counted many times. The chain uses TRBV11-2 and TRBJ2-2; TRBD2 is a possible D gene (5 bases). The germline V and J ends were trimmed by 5 bases and 11 bases, with 18 bases remaining between them. CDR1 and CDR2 (germline): SGHAT, FQNNGV. The CDR3 length is 14 residues. DNA of the CDR3: TGTGCCAGCAGCCTGGGGTGGGGTGGAGGCGAGCTGTTTTTT. Amino acid sequence: CASSLGWGGGELFF.

This clonotype was counted ten times or more. V gene TRBV30 combines with J gene TRBJ2-4; the D is unclear. Trimming took off 0 bases at V and 8 bases at J, with 8 bases between the two ends. The CDR3 length is 12 residues. The germline V gene encodes CDR1 GTSNPN and CDR2 SVGIG (reference sequence). CDR3 in DNA: TGTGCCTGGAGTGTACTTGGGGACATTCAGTACTTC. Protein sequence: CAWSVLGDIQYF.

There are many counts of this clonotype. The chain carries TRBV24-1 and TRBJ2-3; 9 nucleotides agree with TRBD2. V was pared by 4 bases and J by 3 bases, with 7 bases of the junction left unmatched. The germline gives CDR1 KGHDR, CDR2 SFDVKD. The CDR3 has 16 residues. The CDR3 sequence is CATSDPRAGGTDTQYF. CDR3 nucleotide sequence: TGTGCCACCAGTGACCCCCGAGCGGGAGGAACAGATACGCAGTATTTT.

This clonotype occurred many times. This rearrangement joins TRBV7-8 to TRBJ2-2, with D unclear. V lost 5 bases and J lost 7, with 14 bases in between. This CDR3 contains 14 residues. Germline CDR1 is SGHVS and CDR2 is FQNEAQ. DNA of the CDR3: TGTGCCAGCAGCGTCGCCGCCATGGGCGGGGAGCTGTTTTTT. Amino acid sequence: CASSVAAMGGELFF.

This clonotype was counted ten times or more. The rearrangement uses TRBV6-6 and TRBJ2-7; 9 nucleotides agree with TRBD1. There are 14 residues in the CDR3. V lost 5 bases and J lost 3; bases outside the gene matches: 5. Germline-derived CDR1 and CDR2 are MNHNY and SVGAGI (reference sequence). The CDR3: CASSLTGGDYEQYF. DNA of the CDR3: TGTGCCAGCAGTCTTACAGGGGGCGACTACGAGCAGTACTTC.

This clonotype was seen at least ten times. The chain has TRBV7-3 and TRBJ2-1, with D unresolved. The germline V gene encodes CDR1 SGHTA and CDR2 FQGTGA. Trimming took off 1 base at V and 9 bases at J, with 10 bases between the two ends. The CDR3 extends over 13 amino acids. The chain's CDR3 is CASSLSDETEQFF. The CDR3 bases are TGTGCCAGCAGCTTAAGTGATGAAACTGAGCAGTTCTTC.

The chain uses TRBV28 and TRBJ2-3; D unresolved. The CDR3 sequence is 12 residues long. Germline V gene sequence: CDR1 MDHEN, CDR2 SYDVKM. V was shortened by 5 bases and J by 1 base, with 4 bases between the two germline ends. The CDR3 protein is CASSVRTDTQYF. Here the CDR3 DNA reads TGTGCCAGCAGTGTCCGCACAGATACGCAGTATTTT.

This clonotype was counted ten times or more. The chain recombines TRBV5-1 with TRBJ1-2; 8 bases are shared with TRBD1. This CDR3 region has 14 residues. Looked up from germline, CDR1 is SGHRS and CDR2 is YFSETQ. Germline trimming cut 0 bases from V and 7 bases from J; bases unmatched to any gene: 5. Here the CDR3 reads CASSLGDRGSGYTF. The CDR3 DNA reads TGCGCCAGCAGCTTGGGCGACAGGGGTTCTGGCTACACCTTC.

This clonotype has ten or more counts. This chain joins TRBV7-9 and TRBJ1-5; D not certain. This CDR3 contains 12 residues. V lost 3 bases, J lost 9 bases, and 9 bases lay in between. CDR1 is SEHNR and CDR2 is FQNEAQ in the germline V gene (reference sequence). The CDR3 sequence: CASSFSTGPQHF. In DNA form, the CDR3 reads TGTGCCAGCAGCTTTTCTACTGGGCCCCAGCATTTT.

This clonotype was counted at least ten times. The CDR3 region is CASSLDSSGLNEQFF. CDR3 coding DNA: TGTGCCAGCAGCTTAGATTCGTCGGGACTTAATGAGCAGTTCTTC. The V call is TRBV7-6, the J call TRBJ2-1; perhaps TRBD2 as D (6 bases). This CDR3 spans 15 amino acids. The V end was cut by 1 base, the J end by 7 bases, with 14 bases between. Germline V lookup: CDR1 SGHVS, CDR2 FNYEAQ.

Many counts were recorded for this clonotype. The V call is TRBV12-3 or TRBV12-4, the J call TRBJ2-2; 9 bases map to TRBD2. The CDR3 consists of 16 residues. The junction had 11 bases not matched to a gene; V was cut back by 7 bases and J by 5 bases. CDR3: CASNNSGSRRTGELFF. The CDR3, as DNA: TGTGCCAGCAACAATAGCGGGAGCCGACGAACCGGGGAGCTGTTTTTT.

This clonotype occurred many times. The chain employs TRBV20-1 and TRBJ2-2; D not resolved. V was clipped by 3 bases and J by 5 bases, with 10 bases between them. CDR1 is DFQATT and CDR2 is SNEGSKA in the germline V gene (reference sequence). The CDR3 sequence is 13 residues long. The CDR3 DNA follows: TGCAGTGCTAGGGTCCAGACTACCGGGGAGCTGTTTTTT. The encoded protein is CSARVQTTGELFF.

This chain connects TRBV19 to TRBJ1-2; no reliable D call. V lost 0 bases and J 8 bases, leaving 7 bases between the germline ends. This CDR3 contains 12 residues. CDR1 is LNHDA, CDR2 SQIVND, per germline (reference sequence). CDR3 amino acids: CASSIDSGGYTF. For the CDR3, the DNA is TGTGCCAGTAGTATAGACTCGGGCGGCTACACCTTC.

Many counts were recorded for this clonotype. The chain links TRBV28 to TRBJ1-2; no firm D call. V lost 1 base and J 1 base, leaving 10 bases between the germline ends. The germline V gene encodes CDR1 MDHEN and CDR2 SYDVKM. CDR3 length equals 15 residues. In DNA form, the CDR3 reads TGTGCCAGCAGTTTATCGGACGGGATTAACTATGGCTACACCTTC. This translates into CASSLSDGINYGYTF.

This clonotype was recorded many times. This sequence joins TRBV5-1 and TRBJ1-2; 7 nucleotides agree with TRBD1. Germline V gene sequence: CDR1 SGHRS, CDR2 YFSETQ. V shed 4 bases, J shed 2 bases, and the junction held 8 bases outside the gene matches. The CDR3 sequence is 15 residues long. CDR3 protein: CASSPWTGSNYGYTF. CDR3 nucleotides: TGCGCCAGCAGCCCCTGGACAGGATCGAACTATGGCTACACCTTC.